This TCR beta chain is drawn from a study of tumor and adjacent non-tumor tissue in lung cancer. Trimming stripped 2 bases from V and 4 bases from J, with 9 bases between. This CDR3 region has 13 residues. The germline V gene has CDR1 SGHRS and CDR2 YFSETQ. No cell sorting was done before RNA was extracted from the tissue. The library came from three nested PCR rounds adapted from ARM-PCR protocols. TCRdb reanalysed the multiplex PCR reads using MiXCR and keeps one entry per CDR3 protein. The sample has tens of thousands of distinct CDR3 sequences, 77% seen once; the top ten hold 10% to 15%. The clonotype originates from a woman aged 50 to 60 with non-small cell lung cancer. Specimen: lung tumor tissue. V gene TRBV5-1 combines with J gene TRBJ1-2; D is unresolved. Here the CDR3 DNA reads TGCGCCAGCAGCTTCGACGCCTCCTATGGCTACACCTTC. It encodes CASSFDASYGYTF.